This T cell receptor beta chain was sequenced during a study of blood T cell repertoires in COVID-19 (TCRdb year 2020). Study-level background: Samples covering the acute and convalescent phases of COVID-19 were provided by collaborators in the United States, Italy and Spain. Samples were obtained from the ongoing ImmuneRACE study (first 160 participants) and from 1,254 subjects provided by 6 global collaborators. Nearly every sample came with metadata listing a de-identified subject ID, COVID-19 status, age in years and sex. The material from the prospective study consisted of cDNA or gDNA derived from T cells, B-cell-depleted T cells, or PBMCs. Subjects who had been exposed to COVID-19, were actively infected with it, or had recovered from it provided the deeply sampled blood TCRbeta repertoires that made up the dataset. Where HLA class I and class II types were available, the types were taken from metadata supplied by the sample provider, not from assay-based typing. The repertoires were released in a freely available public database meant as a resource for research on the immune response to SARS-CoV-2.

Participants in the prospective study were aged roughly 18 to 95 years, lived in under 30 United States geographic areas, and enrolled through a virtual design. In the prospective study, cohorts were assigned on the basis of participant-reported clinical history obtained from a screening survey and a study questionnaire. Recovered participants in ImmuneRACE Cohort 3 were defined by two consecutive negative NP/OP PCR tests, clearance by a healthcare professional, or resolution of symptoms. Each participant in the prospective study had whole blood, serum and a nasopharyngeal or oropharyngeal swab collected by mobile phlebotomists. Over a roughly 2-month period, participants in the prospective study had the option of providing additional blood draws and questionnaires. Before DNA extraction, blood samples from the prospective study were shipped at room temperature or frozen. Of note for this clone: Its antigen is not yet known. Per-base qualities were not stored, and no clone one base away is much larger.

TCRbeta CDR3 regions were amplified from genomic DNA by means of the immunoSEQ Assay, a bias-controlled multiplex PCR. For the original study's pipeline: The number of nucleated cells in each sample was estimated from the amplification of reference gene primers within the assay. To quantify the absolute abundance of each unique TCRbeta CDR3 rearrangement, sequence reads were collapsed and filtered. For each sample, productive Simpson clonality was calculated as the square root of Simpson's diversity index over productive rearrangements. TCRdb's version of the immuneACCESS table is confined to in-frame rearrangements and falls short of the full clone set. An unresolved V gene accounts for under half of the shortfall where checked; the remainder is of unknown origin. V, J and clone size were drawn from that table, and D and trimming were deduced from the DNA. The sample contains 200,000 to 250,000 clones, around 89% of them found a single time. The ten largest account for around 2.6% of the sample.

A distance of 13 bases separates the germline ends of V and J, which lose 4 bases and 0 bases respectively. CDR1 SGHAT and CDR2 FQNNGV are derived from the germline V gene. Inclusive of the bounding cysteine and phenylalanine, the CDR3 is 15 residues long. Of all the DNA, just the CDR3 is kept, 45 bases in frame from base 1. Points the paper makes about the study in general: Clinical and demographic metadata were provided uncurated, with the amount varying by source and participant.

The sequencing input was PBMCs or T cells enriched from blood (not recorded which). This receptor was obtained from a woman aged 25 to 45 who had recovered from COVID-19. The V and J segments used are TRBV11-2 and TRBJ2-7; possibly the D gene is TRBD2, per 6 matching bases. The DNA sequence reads TGTGCCAGCAGCTCCTCTAGGGAGGTCTCCTACGAGCAGTACTTC. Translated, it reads CASSSSREVSYEQYF.